The 13 T cell receptor beta chains reported below all come from one sample, sequenced in a study of OX40 agonist ivuxolimab in advanced cancers. Libraries were prepared by immunoSEQ multiplex PCR; TCRdb keeps only in-frame clonotypes and omits some of them. Of 28,000 or so clones in the sample, about four fifths were seen once. This sample comprised CD4+ or CD8+ T cells sorted from blood, obtained in a trial of the OX40 agonist ivuxolimab. Receptor source: an adult with an advanced solid tumor such as melanoma, head and neck, liver or kidney cancer.

The chain carries TRBV29-1 and TRBJ2-7, with D possibly being TRBD1 or TRBD2 (5 bases each). Per germline, CDR1 SQVTM and CDR2 ANQGSEA. This CDR3 has 10 residues. V shed 4 bases and J shed 7 bases, with 8 bases lying between them. The DNA of the CDR3 is TGCAGCGTTGTGGGGGATGAGCAGTACTTC. The encoded protein is CSVVGDEQYF.

The V call is TRBV4-3, the J call TRBJ2-7; no reliable D call. With 1 base removed from V and 4 bases from J, the gap between germline ends came to 8 bases. The CDR3 covers 13 residues. Germline V gene data show CDR1 as LGHNA and CDR2 as YSLEER. CDR3 loop: CASSQAVYYEQYF. DNA for the CDR3: TGCGCCAGCAGCCAAGCGGTTTATTACGAGCAGTACTTC.

The gene calls are TRBV4-1 and TRBJ2-7; 9 nucleotides align to TRBD1. In germline, CDR1 is MGHRA, CDR2 YSYEKL. V was pared by 7 bases and J by 2 bases, with 9 bases of the junction left unmatched. This CDR3 spans 15 amino acids. The CDR3 reads CASTATGTGTYEQYF. For the CDR3, the DNA is TGCGCCAGCACCGCTACCGGGACAGGGACCTACGAGCAGTACTTC.

The sample holds one count of this clone. The rearrangement uses TRBV9 and TRBJ2-2; 10 bases map to TRBD2. The germline V gene has CDR1 SGDLS and CDR2 YYNGEE. Trimming removed 1 base from V and 0 bases from J; junction bases left unmatched: 6. The CDR3 contains 18 residues. CDR3 in amino acids: CASSVTSGINTNTGELFF. CDR3 nucleotide sequence: TGTGCCAGCAGCGTAACTAGCGGGATTAACACGAACACCGGGGAGCTGTTTTTT.

The chain is built from TRBV14 and TRBJ1-2; no reliable D call. Germline loops: CDR1 SGHDN, CDR2 FVKESK. The CDR3 has 13 residues. Trimming cost V 6 bases and J 2 bases, with 10 bases left between them. For the CDR3, the DNA is TGTGCCAGCAGTCCGGGCACCAACTATGGCTACACCTTC. It encodes CASSPGTNYGYTF.

This chain connects TRBV4-1 to TRBJ1-1; tentative D call: TRBD1 (5 bases). Trimming shortened V by 0 bases and J by 3 bases, and 11 bases separated the two germline ends. Germline loops: CDR1 MGHRA, CDR2 YSYEKL. This CDR3 is 15 amino acids long. The CDR3 loop is CASSQDPGPDTEAFF. In DNA, the CDR3 is TGCGCCAGCAGCCAAGACCCAGGGCCGGACACTGAAGCTTTCTTT.

V and J are TRBV2 and TRBJ2-1; tentative D call: TRBD2 (6 bases). The CDR3 extends over 16 amino acids. CDR1 is SNHLY, CDR2 FYNNEI, per germline. Trimming left V 8 bases short and J 4 bases short, with 21 bases between. The CDR3 protein is CASHPFGTGAYNEQFF. The CDR3 DNA reads TGTGCCAGCCACCCTTTCGGGACTGGGGCATACAATGAGCAGTTCTTC.

The chain has TRBV6-5 and TRBJ1-3; no clear D gene. The V and J ends lost 5 bases and 4 bases respectively, with 3 bases between them. The CDR3 spans 11 residues. The V gene's germline CDR1 is MNHEY and CDR2 SVGAGI. The CDR3 DNA sequence: TGTGCCAGCAGTAAGGGAAACACCATATATTTT. Its translation is CASSKGNTIYF.

The V call is TRBV9, the J call TRBJ2-7; 10 bases match TRBD2. The CDR3 is made up of 15 amino acids. Germline V gene lookup returns CDR1 SGDLS and CDR2 YYNGEE. V shed 0 bases, J shed 4 bases, and the junction held 4 bases outside the gene matches. The DNA for the CDR3 is TGTGCCAGCAGCGTAGAGCTAGCGGGAGTGTACGAGCAGTACTTC. Translating gives CASSVELAGVYEQYF. The entire variable domain, with the rest obtained from reference TRBV9 and TRBJ2-7, is as follows: DSGVTQTPKHLITATGQRVTLRCSPRSGDLSVYWYQQSLDQGLQFLIQYYNGEERAKGNILERFSAQQFPDLHSELNLSSLELGDSALYFCASSVELAGVYEQYFGPGTRLTVT.

The V gene is TRBV19, the J gene TRBJ2-7; a weak D match, TRBD1 (5 bases). The V and J ends lost 1 base and 3 bases respectively, with 16 bases between them. This CDR3 is 16 amino acids long. Germline assignment: CDR1 LNHDA and CDR2 SQIVND (reference sequence). The CDR3 spells CASSIGLRTTVYEQYF. The CDR3, as DNA: TGTGCCAGTAGTATAGGACTCCGGACAACAGTCTACGAGCAGTACTTC.

The chain links TRBV19 to TRBJ2-7; possibly TRBD1 for D (6 bases). This CDR3 is 14 amino acids long. Germline V gene lookup returns CDR1 LNHDA and CDR2 SQIVND (reference sequence). Deletions cut 5 bases from V and 2 bases from J, with 13 bases between. Written as DNA, the CDR3 is TGTGCCAGTAGTTACCAGGGGAAAGCCTACGAGCAGTACTTC. This encodes CASSYQGKAYEQYF.

V and J are TRBV11-2 and TRBJ2-7; tentatively, D is TRBD1 (7 bases). This CDR3 is built from 18 residues. Trimming removed 5 bases at V and 4 bases at J, with 27 bases between. The germline V gene has CDR1 SGHAT and CDR2 FQNNGV. In nucleotides, the CDR3 is TGTGCCAGCAGCGTGGCGGGGAAAAGGGCGGGACAGACTTACGAGCAGTACTTC. Amino acid sequence: CASSVAGKRAGQTYEQYF.

This clone was detected once. J is TRBJ2-5 and V is TRBV9, with D possibly matching TRBD2 (5 bases). Germline V lookup: CDR1 SGDLS, CDR2 YYNGEE. Trimming shortened V by 0 bases and J by 4 bases, and 10 bases separated the two germline ends. CDR3 size: 14 residues. The CDR3 DNA reads as TGTGCCAGCAGCGTAGAACTAGTCGGAGAGACCCAGTACTTC. Amino acids: CASSVELVGETQYF. The full variable domain, with the rest looked up from reference TRBV9 and TRBJ2-5, is DSGVTQTPKHLITATGQRVTLRCSPRSGDLSVYWYQQSLDQGLQFLIQYYNGEERAKGNILERFSAQQFPDLHSELNLSSLELGDSALYFCASSVELVGETQYFGPGTRLLVL.